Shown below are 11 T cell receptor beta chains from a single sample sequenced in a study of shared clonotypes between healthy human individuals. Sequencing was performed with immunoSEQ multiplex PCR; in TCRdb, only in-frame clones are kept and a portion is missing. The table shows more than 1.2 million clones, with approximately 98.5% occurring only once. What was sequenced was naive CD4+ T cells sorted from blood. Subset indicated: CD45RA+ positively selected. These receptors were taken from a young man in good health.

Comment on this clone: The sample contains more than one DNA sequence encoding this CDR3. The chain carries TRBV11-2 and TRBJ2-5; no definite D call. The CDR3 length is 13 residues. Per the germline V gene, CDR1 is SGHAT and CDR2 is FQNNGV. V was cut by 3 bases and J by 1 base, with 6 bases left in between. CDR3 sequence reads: CASSFGPQETQYF. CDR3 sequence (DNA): TGTGCCAGCAGCTTTGGCCCCCAAGAGACCCAGTACTTC.

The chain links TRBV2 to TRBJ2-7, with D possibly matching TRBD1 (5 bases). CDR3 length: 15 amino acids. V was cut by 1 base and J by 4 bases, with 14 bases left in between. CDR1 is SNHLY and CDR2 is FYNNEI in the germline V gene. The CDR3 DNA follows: TGTGCCAGCAGTGAAGGAGACAGCCGCTCTTACGAGCAGTACTTC. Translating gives CASSEGDSRSYEQYF.

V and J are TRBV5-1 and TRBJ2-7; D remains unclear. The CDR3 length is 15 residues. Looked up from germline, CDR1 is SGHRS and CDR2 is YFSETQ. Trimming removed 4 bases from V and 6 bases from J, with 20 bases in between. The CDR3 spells CASSRPSGMPLEQYF. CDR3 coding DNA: TGCGCCAGCAGCCGTCCAAGTGGGATGCCCCTCGAGCAGTACTTC.

CDR3 sequence (DNA): TGTGCCAGCAGGGCTGGGATGTCCTACGAGCAGTACTTC. Its translation is CASRAGMSYEQYF. The chain links TRBV28 to TRBJ2-7; D uncertain. In germline, CDR1 is MDHEN, CDR2 SYDVKM. Deletions cut 6 bases from V and 1 base from J, with 10 bases between. This CDR3 is built from 13 residues.

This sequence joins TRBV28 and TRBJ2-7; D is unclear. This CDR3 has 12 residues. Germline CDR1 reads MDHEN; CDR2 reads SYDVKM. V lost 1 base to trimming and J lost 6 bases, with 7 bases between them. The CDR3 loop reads CASSLSGSEQYF. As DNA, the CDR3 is TGTGCCAGCAGTTTATCCGGGTCCGAGCAGTACTTC.

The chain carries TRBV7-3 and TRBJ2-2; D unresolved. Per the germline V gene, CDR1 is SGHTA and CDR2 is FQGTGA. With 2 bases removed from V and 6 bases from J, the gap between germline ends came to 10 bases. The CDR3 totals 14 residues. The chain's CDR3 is CASSLVEASGELFF. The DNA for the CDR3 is TGTGCCAGCAGCTTAGTCGAGGCGTCCGGGGAGCTGTTTTTT.

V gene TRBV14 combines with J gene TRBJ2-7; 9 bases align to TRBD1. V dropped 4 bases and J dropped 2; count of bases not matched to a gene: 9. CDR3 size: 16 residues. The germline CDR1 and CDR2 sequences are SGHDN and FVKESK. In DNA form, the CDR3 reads TGTGCCAGCAGCCCCATTGCCGGGGACAGGGCCTACGAGCAGTACTTC. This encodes CASSPIAGDRAYEQYF.

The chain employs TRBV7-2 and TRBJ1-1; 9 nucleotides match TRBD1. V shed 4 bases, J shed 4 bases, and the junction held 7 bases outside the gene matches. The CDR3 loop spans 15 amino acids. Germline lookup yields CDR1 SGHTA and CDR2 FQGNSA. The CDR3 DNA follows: TGTGCCAGCAGCTCGGGGGACAGGGAGGGCACTGAAGCTTTCTTT. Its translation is CASSSGDREGTEAFF.

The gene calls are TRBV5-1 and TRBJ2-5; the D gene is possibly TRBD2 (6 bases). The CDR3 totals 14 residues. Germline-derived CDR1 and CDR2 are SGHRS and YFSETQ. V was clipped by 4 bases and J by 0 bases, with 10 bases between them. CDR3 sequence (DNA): TGCGCCAGCAGCGAATTAGCGGACCAAGAGACCCAGTACTTC. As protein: CASSELADQETQYF.

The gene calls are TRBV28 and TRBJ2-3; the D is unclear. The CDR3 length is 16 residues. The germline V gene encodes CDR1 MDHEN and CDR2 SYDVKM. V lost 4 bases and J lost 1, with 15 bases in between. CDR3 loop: CASSSPTSPGTDTQYF. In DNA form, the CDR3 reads TGTGCCAGCAGTTCCCCCACGAGCCCGGGCACAGATACGCAGTATTTT.

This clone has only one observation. CDR3 residues: CASSPGTGETNYGYTF. CDR3 DNA sequence: TGTGCCAGCTCACCCGGGACAGGGGAGACTAACTATGGCTACACCTTC. This chain connects TRBV18 to TRBJ1-2; TRBD1 matches 10 bases. Germline-derived CDR1 and CDR2 are KGHSH and LQKENI. Trimming cost V 3 bases and J 0 bases; bases outside gene matches: 4. This CDR3 has 16 residues.